A single sample is the source of the 14 T cell receptor beta chains below, sequenced in a study of shared clonotypes between healthy human individuals. Libraries were prepared by immunoSEQ multiplex PCR; TCRdb keeps only in-frame clonotypes and omits some of them. The sample carries roughly 570,000 clones, 98% recorded once. CD45RO-negative, CCR7-selected cells formed the naive CD8 fraction, which excluded terminally differentiated effector memory CD45RA+ cells. The sample consisted of naive CD8+ T cells sorted from blood. All receptors come from a man aged 30 to 45 in good health.

V gene TRBV25-1 combines with J gene TRBJ2-3; a weak D match, TRBD1 (6 bases). The CDR3 contains 15 residues. Trimming pared 7 bases from V and 2 bases from J, leaving 16 bases between. Germline CDR1 and CDR2: MGHDK and SYGVNS. The CDR3 nucleotides are TGTGCCAGCACCATGGGGGCGAGTACCACAGATACGCAGTATTTT. Protein product: CASTMGASTTDTQYF.

The rearrangement uses TRBV6-5 and TRBJ1-1; maybe TRBD1 (5 bases). V was clipped by 8 bases and J by 0 bases, with 10 bases between them. CDR3 size: 13 residues. In germline, CDR1 is MNHEY, CDR2 SVGAGI. The CDR3 sequence is CASSGTVNTEAFF. In DNA, the CDR3 is TGTGCCAGCTCCGGGACGGTGAACACTGAAGCTTTCTTT.

The J gene is TRBJ2-7, the V gene TRBV7-7, with TRBD2 matching over 9 bases. This CDR3 region has 15 residues. Per germline, CDR1 SSHAT and CDR2 FNYEAQ (reference sequence). With 4 bases clipped from V and 3 bases from J, the junction kept 7 bases outside the gene matches. CDR3 amino acids: CASSSLAGPFYEQYF. The CDR3 DNA reads as TGTGCCAGCAGCTCCCTAGCGGGACCCTTCTACGAGCAGTACTTC. Combining the CDR3 with reference TRBV7-7 and TRBJ2-7 gives the whole variable domain GAGVSQSPRYKVTKRGQDVTLRCDPISSHATLYWYQQALGQGPEFLTYFNYEAQPDKSGLPSDRFSAERPEGSISTLTIQRTEQRDSAMYRCASSSLAGPFYEQYFGPGTRLTVT.

CDR3 loop: CASSLWDRLGGTEAFF. The CDR3 coding sequence is TGTGCCAGCAGTTTGTGGGACAGGTTAGGGGGCACTGAAGCTTTCTTT. The V gene is TRBV28, the J gene TRBJ1-1; 8 nucleotides agree with TRBD1. With 3 bases clipped from V and 4 bases from J, the junction kept 10 bases outside the gene matches. In germline, CDR1 is MDHEN, CDR2 SYDVKM. The CDR3 sequence is 16 residues long.

This chain uses TRBV11-2 with TRBJ2-2, with D possibly being TRBD1 or TRBD2 (5 bases each). The CDR3 consists of 18 residues. The V end lost 5 bases, the J end lost 1 base, and 20 bases lay between the germline ends. The germline CDR1 and CDR2 sequences are SGHAT and FQNNGV. The CDR3 DNA follows: TGTGCCAGCAGCGCCGTCACCCCCCGGGGCCTGAACACCGGGGAGCTGTTTTTT. It translates to CASSAVTPRGLNTGELFF. Drawing the rest from reference TRBV11-2 and TRBJ2-2, the complete variable domain is EAGVAQSPRYKIIEKRQSVAFWCNPISGHATLYWYQQILGQGPKLLIQFQNNGVVDDSQLPKDRFSAERLKGVDSTLKIQPAKLEDSAVYLCASSAVTPRGLNTGELFFGEGSRLTVL.

The rearrangement links TRBV7-9 to TRBJ1-4; D ambiguous. V was clipped by 5 bases and J by 12 bases, with 22 bases between them. The germline gives CDR1 SEHNR, CDR2 FQNEAQ (reference sequence). CDR3 length equals 15 residues. The DNA of the CDR3 is TGTGCCAGCAGCCCCAAGAGGGTTGGTGTAGGAGAACTGTTTTTT. This encodes CASSPKRVGVGELFF.

This clone was observed once. This chain uses TRBV27 with TRBJ2-7; 8 bases are shared with TRBD1. The CDR3 sequence is 15 residues long. Germline V CDR1 and CDR2: MNHEY, SMNVEV (reference sequence). The V gene end was trimmed by 2 bases and the J gene end by 1 base; junction bases not matched to a gene: 4. DNA of the CDR3: TGTGCCAGCAGTTTAGGGGGACAGGTTTCCTACGAGCAGTACTTC. Encoded protein: CASSLGGQVSYEQYF.

CDR3 nucleotides: TGTGCCAGCAGCTCTCCGGGACGCGAGCAGTACTTC. Encoded protein: CASSSPGREQYF. The V gene is TRBV14, the J gene TRBJ2-7; D tentatively reads TRBD1 or TRBD2 (5 bases each). This CDR3 region has 12 residues. The V gene lost 5 bases and the J gene lost 6 bases, with 11 bases spanning the gap. CDR1 is SGHDN, CDR2 FVKESK, per germline.

The chain recombines TRBV9 with TRBJ2-7; D remains unclear. Deletions cut 0 bases from V and 2 bases from J, with 6 bases between. Looked up from germline, CDR1 is SGDLS and CDR2 is YYNGEE. The CDR3 sequence is 13 residues long. The CDR3, as DNA: TGTGCCAGCAGCGTAGTGGGAACCTACGAGCAGTACTTC. Translation: CASSVVGTYEQYF.

The rearrangement uses TRBV29-1 and TRBJ1-1, with 7 bases fitting TRBD1. Germline CDR1 and CDR2: SQVTM and ANQGSEA. Losses at the gene ends were 7 bases for V and 6 bases for J; bases not matched to a gene: 11. The CDR3 is 13 residues long. The CDR3 region has the DNA TGCAGCGCTGTTGCCCGGGGGACAGCTGAAGCTTTCTTT. It is translated as CSAVARGTAEAFF.

The chain has TRBV5-5 and TRBJ2-2, with 7 bases that match TRBD1. The trim removed 1 base at V and 4 bases at J, leaving 4 bases unmatched. The CDR3 has 15 residues. CDR1 SGHKS and CDR2 YYEKEE come from the germline V gene (reference sequence). CDR3 protein: CASSLLRQGTGELFF. The CDR3 coding sequence is TGTGCCAGCAGCTTGTTAAGACAGGGCACCGGGGAGCTGTTTTTT.

This chain links TRBV5-1 with TRBJ2-7; the D is unclear. The CDR3 has 14 residues. With 0 bases removed from V and 3 bases from J, the gap between germline ends came to 10 bases. The germline V gene encodes CDR1 SGHRS and CDR2 YFSETQ. For the CDR3, the DNA is TGCGCCAGCAGCTTGGTTGGCGGAGACTACGAGCAGTACTTC. Amino acid sequence: CASSLVGGDYEQYF.

V gene TRBV10-2 combines with J gene TRBJ1-1; D not certain. The CDR3 runs to 15 residues. Germline CDR1 is WSHSY and CDR2 is SAAADI. Trimming removed 6 bases at V and 0 bases at J, with 14 bases between. CDR3 protein: CASRDPGFMNTEAFF. The CDR3, as DNA: TGCGCCAGCAGGGACCCAGGTTTCATGAACACTGAAGCTTTCTTT.

The gene calls are TRBV6-5 and TRBJ2-3; D is ambiguous. V was clipped by 11 bases and J by 1 base, with 10 bases between them. CDR1 and CDR2 (germline): MNHEY, SVGAGI. This CDR3 has 12 amino acids. The CDR3 nucleotides read TGTGCCGTCAGCGACGGCACAGATACGCAGTATTTT. Protein: CAVSDGTDTQYF.